This section outlines one TCR beta chain sequence together with its context. Germline values: CDR1 SGHAT, CDR2 FQNNGV. The CDR3 is 14 residues long. J lost 5 bases, V lost 4 bases, and 7 bases had no gene match. In the original workflow: Nucleated cell number was recorded as an estimate derived from reference gene primer amplification. Profiled with immunoSEQ multiplex PCR; TCRdb holds only in-frame clones, not every one. Clone size and the V and J calls come from that table; the DNA yielded D and trimming. The sample holds 150,000 to 200,000 clones, 86% seen once. The data originate from a study of blood T cell repertoires in COVID-19. At the level of the study: The United States, Italy and Spain were the sources of the acute and convalescent COVID-19 samples. T cells, B-cell-depleted T cells, or PBMCs provided the cDNA or gDNA that served as material.

The genes are TRBV11-2 and TRBJ2-5; TRBD1 matches at 7 bases. The sequence was collected from a young man with acute or convalescent COVID-19. The sequencing sample was made of peripheral blood. This CDR3 is CASSSERGPETQYF. CDR3 DNA: TGTGCCAGCAGCTCCGAGAGGGGGCCGGAGACCCAGTACTTC.